This TCR beta chain was recovered during a study of spatial heterogeneity in lung cancer. The overall study: Sequencing consistently turned up more beta-chain sequences than alpha-chain sequences. Within raw reads, each unique TCR and UMI combination appeared on average more than ten times. Whole-study results and caveats: Tumor TCRs that were ubiquitous and expanded showed up in blood more at resection than follow-up.

Every cDNA TCR molecule received its own unique molecular identifier. TCRdb independently ran MiXCR on the 5' RACE reads; one entry per CDR3 protein. The sample has some 64,000 distinct CDR3 sequences, about 8% seen once; the top ten hold over 12%. V shed 10 bases and J shed 12 bases, with 19 bases lying between them. This CDR3 comprises 12 residues. Germline values: CDR1 KGHSH, CDR2 LQKENI. Time point reported: sample taken at primary tumor resection. Sequencing covered unsorted whole RNA taken from tumor, nontumor lung or frozen PBMC. On this clonotype: Its cognate antigen is unknown.

Sequences were derived from PBMCs, sampled at surgery. The chain couples TRBV18 to TRBJ2-1, with D possibly being TRBD2 (6 bases). The sequence was obtained from a female donor with early-stage non-small cell lung cancer. CDR3 sequence: CATGEATTGQFF. Here the CDR3 DNA reads TGTGCCACCGGGGAGGCCACAACGGGGCAGTTCTTC.